The 10 T cell receptor beta chains listed next were all sequenced from one sample in a study of early T cells in non-severe SARS-CoV-2 infection. One entry per CDR3 protein, called by TCRdb with MiXCR from the 5' RACE reads. The table lists more than 20,000 distinct CDR3 sequences, 4.5% to 7% of them singletons. Sequencing was carried out using whole blood. The receptors derive from an adult who was a healthcare worker with PCR-confirmed SARS-CoV-2 infection or an uninfected control (not recorded which).

This clonotype was found a few times. This chain joins TRBV4-3 and TRBJ2-7; D remains ambiguous. V lost 2 bases to trimming and J lost 3 bases, with 8 bases between them. Germline lookup yields CDR1 LGHNA and CDR2 YSLEER. There are 13 residues in the CDR3. CDR3 nucleotide sequence: TGCGCCAGCAGCCAATCCGGTGGCTACGAGCAGTACTTC. As protein: CASSQSGGYEQYF.

This clonotype has at least ten counts. V and J are TRBV3-1 and TRBJ2-1; 9 bases align to TRBD2. The V segment lost 0 bases and the J segment 8 bases; nucleotides outside the gene matches: 5. Germline lookup yields CDR1 LGHDT and CDR2 YNNKEL (reference sequence). There are 15 residues in the CDR3. CDR3 in DNA: TGTGCCAGCAGCCAAGATCAGGGACTAGCATATGAGCAGTTCTTC. As protein: CASSQDQGLAYEQFF.

The chain employs TRBV6-5 and TRBJ1-3; 8 nucleotides line up with TRBD1. CDR1 and CDR2 (germline): MNHEY, SVGAGI. The CDR3 extends over 17 amino acids. J gave up 3 bases and V 2 bases, and 9 bases lay outside the gene matches. The CDR3 reads CASSYAYRGNSGNTIYF. The CDR3 DNA is TGTGCCAGCAGTTACGCCTACAGGGGGAATAGTGGAAACACCATATATTTT.

This chain's CDR3 is CASSHRVAEVAEQFF. Here the CDR3 DNA reads TGTGCCAGCAGCCACAGGGTAGCAGAAGTGGCTGAGCAGTTCTTC. The chain recombines TRBV3-2 with TRBJ2-1; the table's D gene call, TRBD1, was not cross checked with the DNA. TRBV3-2 is marked as a pseudogene. The CDR3 has 15 residues.

This clonotype was detected ten times or more. The chain is built from TRBV4-1 and TRBJ2-7; TRBD1 matches at 9 bases. V was pared by 5 bases and J by 0 bases, with 20 bases of the junction left unmatched. CDR1 is MGHRA and CDR2 is YSYEKL in the germline V gene. The CDR3 spans 20 residues. The CDR3 DNA reads TGCGCCAGCAGCTCACCCGGTACGGGACAGGGCCTTCCCTCCTCCTACGAGCAGTACTTC. Translation: CASSSPGTGQGLPSSYEQYF.

This clonotype was detected ten times or more. The CDR3, as DNA: TGCGCCAGCAGCCAAGAATATGGCTTAGCGGTGGAAGAGACCCAGTACTTC. Protein sequence: CASSQEYGLAVEETQYF. The chain recombines TRBV4-3 with TRBJ2-5; a weak D match, TRBD2 (6 bases). Trimming took off 0 bases at V and 3 bases at J, with 17 bases between the two ends. Germline V CDR1 and CDR2: LGHNA, YSLEER. The CDR3 is 17 amino acids.

This chain links TRBV7-9 with TRBJ2-7; D perhaps matches TRBD1 (5 bases). Germline CDR1 and CDR2: SEHNR and FQNEAQ (reference sequence). This CDR3 is 13 amino acids long. V was trimmed by 5 bases and J by 2 bases, leaving 10 bases between them. The CDR3 loop is CASSPTGPYEQYF. The CDR3 nucleotides read TGTGCCAGCAGCCCCACAGGCCCCTACGAGCAGTACTTC.

This clonotype was counted once. The chain uses TRBV10-2 and TRBJ2-7; 11 nucleotides agree with TRBD2. Trimming at V came to 8 bases and at J to 3 bases, leaving 12 bases not matched to a gene. The CDR3 length is 16 residues. CDR1 and CDR2 from the germline V gene are WSHSY and SAAADI. In DNA form, the CDR3 reads TGCGCCAGCGCCCTCCAGCGACTAGCGGGGTACTACGAGCAGTACTTC. It yields the protein CASALQRLAGYYEQYF.

This clonotype was seen only a few times. The rearrangement uses TRBV27 and TRBJ1-3; D gene unclear. Germline CDR1 reads MNHEY; CDR2 reads SMNVEV (reference sequence). The V and J ends lost 3 bases and 2 bases respectively, with 8 bases between them. The CDR3 extends over 14 amino acids. The CDR3 region has the DNA TGTGCCAGCAGTTTTTTGGGAACTGGAAACACCATATATTTT. This encodes CASSFLGTGNTIYF.

V is TRBV27 and J is TRBJ2-2; D gene ambiguous. Germline loops: CDR1 MNHEY, CDR2 SMNVEV (reference sequence). The V and J ends lost 5 bases and 6 bases respectively, with 13 bases between them. The CDR3 runs to 14 residues. CDR3 coding DNA: TGTGCCAGCAGTCCCAGTGTGGGGTCCGGGGAGCTGTTTTTT. Amino acids: CASSPSVGSGELFF.